This entry describes one TCR beta chain. The antigen remains unidentified. The donors formed part of the roughly 120-subject validation cohort, distinct from the roughly 620-subject first cohort. These data originate in a study of cytomegalovirus exposure and HLA in healthy donors. Study-level findings and limits: The listing of approximately 160 TCR beta chains classed them as cytomegalovirus-associated. Many donors carried some public TCRs, although rarity characterized most TCR sequences.

Sequencing was performed with immunoSEQ multiplex PCR; in TCRdb, only in-frame clones are kept and a portion is missing. This sample has under 140,000 clones, with 85% to 90% found just once. This clonotype was obtained from a woman aged 25 to 39 in good health and CMV-seropositive. The sample comprised PBMCs.

The CDR3 region is CSVDPGQGRSGEQYF. In nucleotides, the CDR3 is TGCAGCGTTGACCCGGGACAGGGGCGCTCGGGAGAGCAGTACTTC. V usage is TRBV29-1 and J usage is TRBJ2-7; 10 positions match TRBD1. Germline values: CDR1 SQVTM, CDR2 ANQGSEA. The V gene end was trimmed by 3 bases and the J gene end by 7 bases; junction bases not matched to a gene: 12. This CDR3 is 15 amino acids long.